The T cell receptor (beta chain) described here comes from a study of somatic mutations in cytotoxic T cells in rheumatoid arthritis. In the study overall: Selected T-cell populations stained with V beta antibodies were isolated by flow sorting to nearly 100% purity; these included V beta1+ cells subjected to TCRB sequencing.

The method was immunoSEQ multiplex PCR; TCRdb's version includes in-frame clones alone and lacks a portion of them. The repertoire includes 9,000 to 13,000 clones, 55% to 85% of them detected once, and less than 40% sits in the top ten. Looked up from germline, CDR1 is MDHEN and CDR2 is SYDVKM. V lost 5 bases and J 7 bases, leaving 5 bases between the germline ends. The CDR3 totals 10 residues. This receptor was taken from an adult with rheumatoid arthritis. The chain uses TRBV28 and TRBJ1-1; no clear D gene. Material: CD8+ T cells sorted from blood. As DNA, the CDR3 is TGTGCCAGCAGTGGGGATGAAGCTTTCTTT. This codes for CASSGDEAFF.